The 9 T cell receptor beta chains listed next were all sequenced from one sample in a study of T-cell reconstitution after alpha-beta-depleted transplantation in children. Unique molecular identifiers were used in preparing the TCRbeta library. TCRdb reprocessed the PCR reads with MiXCR, giving one entry per CDR3 protein. The sample has about 870,000 distinct CDR3 sequences; roughly 15% are singletons. The sample here was PBMCs, mostly from graft donor cells, taken 360 days after TCRalphabeta/CD19-depleted stem cell transplant. The receptors derive from a male patient under 18 who had a stem cell transplant for acute lymphoblastic leukemia, so the T cells may come from the graft donor.

The V gene is TRBV7-2, the J gene TRBJ2-7; D assignment may be TRBD1 or TRBD2 (6 bases each). The CDR3 is 18 residues long. Germline V lookup: CDR1 SGHTA, CDR2 FQGNSA. V lost 5 bases and J lost 2, with 25 bases in between. The CDR3 nucleotides read TGTGCCAGCAGCGGTAGAGGGGGTTGGACTACCCGGCCCTACGAGCAGTACTTC. Protein: CASSGRGGWTTRPYEQYF.

This clonotype came up a few times. This rearrangement joins TRBV5-1 to TRBJ2-3; D may be TRBD2 (6 bases). Trimming pared 1 base from V and 5 bases from J, leaving 11 bases between. This CDR3 region has 14 residues. Germline-derived CDR1 and CDR2 are SGHRS and YFSETQ. CDR3 loop: CASSLRREKDTQYF. CDR3 in DNA: TGCGCCAGCAGCTTGCGACGGGAGAAAGATACGCAGTATTTT. The whole variable domain, filled in from reference TRBV5-1 and TRBJ2-3, reads KAGVTQTPRYLIKTRGQQVTLSCSPISGHRSVSWYQQTPGQGLQFLFEYFSETQRNKGNFPGRFSGRQFSNSRSEMNVSTLELGDSALYLCASSLRREKDTQYFGPGTRLTVL.

The V and J genes are TRBV5-1 and TRBJ2-1; 8 bases are a match to TRBD2. The V gene end was trimmed by 1 base and the J gene end by 7 bases; junction bases not matched to a gene: 4. CDR1 and CDR2 (germline): SGHRS, YFSETQ. CDR3 size: 14 residues. In DNA form, the CDR3 reads TGCGCCAGCAGCTTGATAGCGGGATCTAATGAGCAGTTCTTC. Protein sequence: CASSLIAGSNEQFF.

The chain uses TRBV7-6 and TRBJ2-1, with D uncertain. CDR3 length: 14 residues. The V gene's germline CDR1 is SGHVS and CDR2 FNYEAQ. Trimming took 2 bases from V and 4 from J, leaving 9 bases between them. The CDR3 nucleotides read TGTGCCAGCAGCTTAAACCCCTCTTACAATGAGCAGTTCTTC. Its translation is CASSLNPSYNEQFF.

The V and J genes are TRBV11-2 and TRBJ2-3, with 7 bases that match TRBD2. The CDR3 runs to 18 residues. V shed 2 bases, J shed 2 bases, and the junction held 13 bases outside the gene matches. Germline V gene sequence: CDR1 SGHAT, CDR2 FQNNGV. The CDR3 region is CASSLIGPISGITDTQYF. The CDR3 coding sequence is TGTGCCAGCAGCTTAATCGGCCCAATCAGCGGGATCACAGATACGCAGTATTTT.

This clonotype was observed a handful of times. The chain links TRBV7-8 to TRBJ2-3; 9 bases fit TRBD2. There are 17 residues in the CDR3. Germline V gives CDR1 SGHVS, CDR2 FQNEAQ. V lost 5 bases, J lost 2 bases, and 11 bases stayed unmatched. The CDR3 DNA reads TGTGCCAGCAGCCCTGGATCTCTAGCGGGACACACAGATACGCAGTATTTT. As protein: CASSPGSLAGHTDTQYF.

The chain uses TRBV4-1 and TRBJ2-1; 9 bases fit TRBD2. Germline V gives CDR1 MGHRA, CDR2 YSYEKL. J lost 0 bases, V lost 1 base, and 1 base had no gene match. The CDR3 runs 16 residues. CDR3 DNA sequence: TGCGCCAGCAGCCAAGGACTAGCGGTCTCCTACAATGAGCAGTTCTTC. It translates to CASSQGLAVSYNEQFF.

This clonotype has at least ten counts. J is TRBJ2-7 and V is TRBV7-2; 7 bases are a match to TRBD2. Germline CDR1 and CDR2: SGHTA and FQGNSA. This CDR3 has 16 residues. The V segment lost 0 bases and the J segment 4 bases; nucleotides outside the gene matches: 9. CDR3 in amino acids: CASSLAGGPGSYEQYF. The CDR3 region has the DNA TGTGCCAGCAGCTTAGCGGGAGGGCCAGGCTCGTACGAGCAGTACTTC.

The table lists this clonotype with a few counts. This rearrangement joins TRBV20-1 to TRBJ2-7; the match to TRBD2 covers 9 bases. The V gene end was trimmed by 0 bases and the J gene end by 3 bases; junction bases not matched to a gene: 9. The germline V gene encodes CDR1 DFQATT and CDR2 SNEGSKA (reference sequence). The CDR3 is made up of 16 amino acids. The CDR3 DNA reads TGCAGTGCTAGAGACCTATCTAGCGGGATCCACTACGAGCAGTACTTC. Protein: CSARDLSSGIHYEQYF.